Listed below are T cell receptor beta chains from one sample, sequenced in a study of OX40 agonist ivuxolimab in advanced cancers. The assay was immunoSEQ multiplex PCR, and TCRdb's table has in-frame clones only and misses some. The sample yields about 22,000 clones, around 88% seen once. The sequenced sample was CD4+ or CD8+ T cells sorted from blood, obtained in a trial of the OX40 agonist ivuxolimab. The source of these receptors is an adult with an advanced solid tumor such as melanoma, head and neck, liver or kidney cancer. The CDR3 runs from the conserved cysteine through the conserved F or W. The order of the fields is V gene, D gene, clone size, CDR3 length, J gene, CDR3 protein, CDR3 DNA. D genes are given only for firm matches. The size of a clone is reported for some rows only, either as once, few or many, or as a class for expanded clones.

>TRBV27|.|.|13|TRBJ1-5
CASSDSSNQPQHF
TGTGCCAGCAGTGACAGTAGCAATCAGCCCCAGCATTTT
>TRBV9|.|.|12|TRBJ2-1
CASNSEVNEQFF
TGTGCCAGCAACTCAGAAGTTAATGAGCAGTTCTTC
>TRBV12-5|TRBD1|once|15|TRBJ2-1
CASGLAEQGPYEQFF
TGTGCTAGTGGTTTGGCGGAACAGGGGCCCTATGAGCAGTTCTTC
>TRBV29-1|TRBD2|.|20|TRBJ2-1
CSVRGLSGTSGRSSYNEQFF
TGCAGCGTCAGGGGGCTCTCCGGGACTAGCGGGCGAAGCTCCTACAATGAGCAGTTCTTC
>TRBV7-6|.|.|14|TRBJ2-7
CASSSGRDSYEQYF
TGTGCCAGCAGCTCCGGACGGGACTCCTACGAGCAGTACTTC
>TRBV9|.|few|12|TRBJ2-3
CASSVEGDTQYF
TGTGCCAGCAGCGTAGAAGGGGATACGCAGTATTTT
>TRBV5-1|TRBD2|.|17|TRBJ2-2
CASRSAGLAGGYGELFF
TGCGCCAGCAGATCGGCAGGGCTAGCGGGAGGATACGGGGAGCTGTTTTTT
>TRBV5-1|.|few|17|TRBJ2-3
CASSLGAAEWGRDTQYF
TGCGCCAGCAGCTTGGGGGCCGCGGAGTGGGGTCGAGATACGCAGTATTTT
>TRBV11-3|TRBD2|.|13|TRBJ2-7
CASSGTSGYEQYF
TGTGCCAGCAGCGGGACTAGCGGTTACGAGCAGTACTTC
>TRBV2|.|medium-sized|15|TRBJ1-5
CASSGGSGVRQPQHF
TGTGCCAGCAGTGGGGGCAGTGGGGTTCGTCAGCCCCAGCATTTT
>TRBV9|TRBD2|.|16|TRBJ2-3
CASSVLAGGGGDTQYF
TGTGCCAGCAGCGTACTAGCGGGAGGCGGGGGGGATACGCAGTATTTT
>TRBV14|.|.|15|TRBJ2-1
CASSPGAVSYNEQFF
TGTGCCAGCAGCCCGGGAGCCGTCTCCTACAATGAGCAGTTCTTC
>TRBV2|TRBD2|.|12|TRBJ2-7
CASSETSWEQYF
TGTGCCAGCAGCGAGACTAGCTGGGAGCAGTACTTC
>TRBV6-5|.|.|12|TRBJ2-2
CASSYYSGELFF
TGTGCCAGCAGTTATTACTCCGGGGAGCTGTTTTTT
>TRBV29-1|TRBD1|.|11|TRBJ2-1
CSEGQGNEQFF
TGCAGCGAAGGACAGGGCAATGAGCAGTTCTTC
>TRBV6-1|TRBD2|.|14|TRBJ2-1
CASTGTSGYNEQFF
TGTGCCAGCACCGGGACTAGCGGTTACAATGAGCAGTTCTTC
>TRBV10-1|TRBD2|.|15|TRBJ2-5
CASSMGLAGEETQYF
TGCGCCAGCAGTATGGGACTAGCGGGAGAAGAGACCCAGTACTTC